The 20 T cell receptor beta chains below all came from one sample that was sequenced in a study of T cells in Graves' hyperthyroidism and ophthalmopathy. RNA transcripts yielded amplified TCR beta CDR3 regions. Primed by the HTBI set, a first-round RT-PCR was run on the TCR CDR3. TCRdb reprocessed the multiplex PCR reads with MiXCR, giving one entry per CDR3 protein. The sample records about 480,000 distinct CDR3 sequences, 14% being singletons. Sequenced input: blood. The receptors derive from a young woman with Graves' hyperthyroidism.

V gene TRBV20-1 combines with J gene TRBJ1-1, with D unresolved. V lost 6 bases, J lost 0 bases, and 17 bases lay in between. This CDR3 region has 15 residues. Per germline, CDR1 DFQATT and CDR2 SNEGSKA (reference sequence). In nucleotides, the CDR3 is TGCAGTGCCGCTATCGTACTTGAGTTGAACACTGAAGCTTTCTTT. It yields the protein CSAAIVLELNTEAFF.

As to this clonotype: A clone one base away is much larger, so this may be a read error. The chain links TRBV24-1 to TRBJ2-7; possible D gene TRBD2, 6 bases. The germline gives CDR1 KGHDR, CDR2 SFDVKD. The V end lost 5 bases, the J end lost 10 bases, and 17 bases lay between the germline ends. CDR3 length: 13 residues. CDR3 amino acids: CATSVAPGVDQYF. The CDR3, as DNA: TGTGCCACCAGTGTCGCCCCGGGAGTGGATCAGTACTTC.

The table lists this clonotype with many counts. The J gene is TRBJ2-3, the V gene TRBV6-1; 10 bases fit TRBD2. Germline V CDR1 and CDR2: MNHNS, SASEGT. The V segment lost 2 bases and the J segment 6 bases; nucleotides outside the gene matches: 8. The CDR3 runs to 16 residues. The DNA of the CDR3 is TGTGCCAGCAGTGAAAGGGCTAGCGGGAGTTGGGATACGCAGTATTTT. This codes for CASSERASGSWDTQYF.

In its sample, this clonotype was seen many times. V and J are TRBV10-3 and TRBJ2-3, with a weak D call TRBD2 (7 bases). The CDR3 consists of 13 residues. Trimming cost V 10 bases and J 2 bases, with 13 bases left between them. The V gene's germline CDR1 is ENHRY and CDR2 SYGVKD. The CDR3 nucleotides are TGTGCCACGGGGAGGGGGGACACAGATACGCAGTATTTT. This codes for CATGRGDTDTQYF.

The V gene is TRBV11-2, the J gene TRBJ2-3; D may be TRBD2 (6 bases). This CDR3 contains 16 residues. The V gene's germline CDR1 is SGHAT and CDR2 FQNNGV. Trimming left V 4 bases short and J 2 bases short, with 16 bases between. CDR3 in DNA: TGTGCCAGCAGCTCCCTCGGGGCGGGACTCACAGATACGCAGTATTTT. The encoded protein is CASSSLGAGLTDTQYF.

This clonotype was counted at least ten times. V usage is TRBV19 and J usage is TRBJ1-3; no firm D call. The CDR3 consists of 11 residues. In germline, CDR1 is LNHDA, CDR2 SQIVND (reference sequence). V gave up 10 bases and J gave up 2 bases, with 6 bases separating them. CDR3 nucleotide sequence: TGTGCCACATTCACTGGAAACACCATATATTTT. As protein: CATFTGNTIYF.

This clonotype was counted at least ten times. This chain joins TRBV7-3 and TRBJ2-3, with 11 bases fitting TRBD2. Losses at the gene ends were 5 bases for V and 0 bases for J; bases not matched to a gene: 16. The CDR3 is made up of 20 amino acids. Germline lookup yields CDR1 SGHTA and CDR2 FQGTGA. CDR3 in DNA: TGTGCCAGCAGCCCCCGATCCGGGACTAGCGGAGTCCTTAGCACAGATACGCAGTATTTT. This codes for CASSPRSGTSGVLSTDTQYF.

The CDR3 loop is CASSVGLAATQQYF. CDR3 DNA sequence: TGTGCCAGCAGCGTAGGACTAGCTGCTACTCAGCAGTACTTC. This chain joins TRBV9 and TRBJ2-7, with TRBD2 matching over 7 bases. The CDR3 is made up of 14 amino acids. With V trimmed by 0 bases and J by 8 bases, 8 bases remained unmatched. CDR1 is SGDLS, CDR2 YYNGEE, per germline.

The chain has TRBV20-1 and TRBJ2-1; TRBD2 matches 14 bases. V trimming: 5 bases; J trimming: 9 bases; junction bases outside the gene matches: 6. Per germline, CDR1 DFQATT and CDR2 SNEGSKA (reference sequence). The CDR3 runs to 14 residues. The CDR3 sequence is CSALRTSGRSEQFF. The CDR3 region has the DNA TGCAGTGCTCTACGGACTAGCGGGAGGAGTGAGCAGTTCTTC.

Ten or more counts support this clonotype. The chain joins TRBV5-1 to TRBJ1-1; TRBD1 matches at 9 bases. Germline V lookup: CDR1 SGHRS, CDR2 YFSETQ. The CDR3 loop spans 19 amino acids. V lost 1 base, J lost 0 bases, and 13 bases stayed unmatched. DNA for the CDR3: TGCGCCAGCAGCTTGCCGACCGGGACAGGGAGTCGGTTGAACACTGAAGCTTTCTTT. Protein product: CASSLPTGTGSRLNTEAFF.

This clonotype showed up just a few times. CDR3 amino acids: CIGQGGNEQFF. The CDR3 nucleotides are TGCATCGGACAGGGTGGCAATGAGCAGTTCTTC. V is TRBV20-1 and J is TRBJ2-1, with 8 positions matching TRBD1. CDR3 length equals 11 residues. Germline CDR1 and CDR2: DFQATT and SNEGSKA (reference sequence).

CDR3: CASGRTEAFF. Here the CDR3 DNA reads TGTGCCAGCGGCCGTACTGAAGCTTTCTTT. The chain links TRBV27 to TRBJ1-1; D is unresolved. The germline V gene has CDR1 MNHEY and CDR2 SMNVEV (reference sequence). V shed 8 bases and J shed 5 bases, with 6 bases lying between them. This CDR3 region has 10 residues.

The chain couples TRBV5-1 to TRBJ2-6; D gene ambiguous. V was trimmed by 7 bases and J by 0 bases, leaving 8 bases between them. From germline, CDR1 is SGHRS and CDR2 YFSETQ. The CDR3 covers 14 residues. This CDR3 reads CASGDHSGANVLTF. The DNA for the CDR3 is TGCGCCAGCGGCGATCACTCTGGGGCCAACGTCCTGACTTTC.

This clonotype appeared many times. The chain is built from TRBV30 and TRBJ1-5; weak D call: TRBD1 (6 bases). The germline V and J ends were trimmed by 7 bases and 3 bases, with 10 bases remaining between them. CDR3 size: 12 residues. Germline V CDR1 and CDR2: GTSNPN, SVGIG (reference sequence). CDR3 coding DNA: TGTGCCTCCAACAGGGACAATCAGCCCCAGCATTTT. Its translation: CASNRDNQPQHF.

This clonotype has ten or more counts. The rearrangement joins TRBV6-1 to TRBJ1-1, with D unresolved. The CDR3 length is 13 residues. Germline values: CDR1 MNHNS, CDR2 SASEGT. The germline V and J ends were trimmed by 1 base and 8 bases, with 11 bases remaining between them. CDR3 loop: CASSEGGQDEAFF. In DNA form, the CDR3 reads TGTGCCAGCAGTGAAGGCGGTCAGGACGAAGCTTTCTTT.

This clonotype was counted at least ten times. V usage is TRBV7-9 and J usage is TRBJ2-1, with no clear D. This CDR3 is built from 13 residues. Germline loops: CDR1 SEHNR, CDR2 FQNEAQ (reference sequence). V lost 5 bases and J lost 10, with 15 bases in between. The CDR3 is CASSDLLQREQFF. Here the CDR3 DNA reads TGTGCCAGCAGCGATCTATTACAACGGGAGCAGTTCTTC.

This clonotype was detected many times. The rearrangement joins TRBV29-1 to TRBJ2-1; 11 positions match TRBD2. The J segment lost 5 bases and the V segment lost 2 bases, leaving 8 bases of the junction unmatched. Germline V gene sequence: CDR1 SQVTM, CDR2 ANQGSEA. This CDR3 has 16 amino acids. The CDR3 sequence: CSVEPKTSGAHNEQFF. Here the CDR3 DNA reads TGCAGCGTTGAACCCAAGACTAGCGGGGCCCACAATGAGCAGTTCTTC.

In regard to this clonotype: This could be a read error, since a much larger clone is one nucleotide away. This chain uses TRBV6-1 with TRBJ1-4, with unresolved D. Trimming took 0 bases from V and 13 from J, leaving 15 bases between them. Germline loops: CDR1 MNHNS, CDR2 SASEGT. The CDR3 length is 14 residues. Here the CDR3 reads CASSEAADGTPLFF. The CDR3 DNA is TGTGCCAGCAGTGAAGCGGCGGACGGAACTCCACTGTTTTTT.

This clonotype was detected many times. The chain carries TRBV5-1 and TRBJ1-1; weak D call: TRBD1 (5 bases). This CDR3 comprises 12 residues. Germline assignment: CDR1 SGHRS and CDR2 YFSETQ. The ends were cut back, 3 bases at V and 8 bases at J, with 11 bases in the middle. The CDR3 is CASSWGPGEAFF. CDR3 coding DNA: TGCGCCAGCAGCTGGGGACCTGGAGAAGCTTTCTTT. Full variable domain (outside the CDR3, taken from reference TRBV5-1 and TRBJ1-1): KAGVTQTPRYLIKTRGQQVTLSCSPISGHRSVSWYQQTPGQGLQFLFEYFSETQRNKGNFPGRFSGRQFSNSRSEMNVSTLELGDSALYLCASSWGPGEAFFGQGTRLTVV.

This clonotype was counted many times. This chain joins TRBV6-1 and TRBJ2-7, with 8 bases aligning to TRBD2. Germline trimming cut 5 bases from V and 7 bases from J; bases unmatched to any gene: 16. Germline CDR1 and CDR2: MNHNS and SASEGT. The CDR3 consists of 16 residues. CDR3 nucleotide sequence: TGTGCCAGCAGTACCCCTCCTACCGGGAGGGCCGTTGAGCAGTACGTC. This gives the protein CASSTPPTGRAVEQYV.